This T cell receptor beta chain was identified during a study of glioma-infiltrating T cells after dendritic cell vaccination. Study in general: The vaccine used monocyte-derived dendritic cells pulsed overnight with autologous tumor lysate.

Produced via immunoSEQ multiplex PCR; TCRdb's table is partial and in-frame only. The sample includes tens of thousands of clones, roughly 90% seen only once; the top ten take 2.2%. Blood PBMC samples: pre-vaccination, two weeks post third vaccination, and at tumor progression. The length of the CDR3 is 14 residues. The V gene lost 3 bases and the J gene lost 8 bases, with 11 bases spanning the gap. The V gene's germline CDR1 is KGHSH and CDR2 LQKENI. The receptor comes from a human donor with glioblastoma. The rearrangement joins TRBV18 to TRBJ1-6; possibly TRBD1 for D (5 bases). This material consisted of blood, taken before dendritic cell vaccination. CDR3 nucleotide sequence: TGTGCCAGCTCACCCGCAGGGAAAGATTCACCCCTCCACTTT. Translation gives CASSPAGKDSPLHF.